The source of this T cell receptor (beta chain) is a study of identical twins. Whole-study results and caveats: The abundant beta clonotypes from cord blood had fewer insertions, and memory repertoires had none of this. One should note that invariant MAIT and iNKT cells could partly confound zero-insertion analyses.

This clonotype was seen a few times. As yet, its antigen is unknown. TCRdb fed the 5' RACE reads into MiXCR, producing one record per CDR3 protein. In the table there are around 250,000 distinct CDR3 sequences, approximately 8.6% of which are singletons. The CDR3 totals 17 residues. V lost 4 bases, J lost 4 bases, and 16 bases stayed unmatched. This sample also appeared in a second study, on yellow fever vaccine responses in identical twins. As that report states: Vaccine-induced T cell responses in twins were reportedly observed to appear partly convergent, partly personalized.

The rearrangement uses TRBV12-3 or TRBV12-4 and TRBJ2-7; the match to TRBD1 covers 7 bases. The sequencing input was CD8+ T cells sorted from blood. The TCR originated in a woman younger than 35 in good health. The CDR3 sequence is CASSCCQGGRAVYEQYF. The CDR3 DNA sequence: TGTGCCAGCAGTTGCTGCCAAGGGGGCAGAGCGGTGTACGAGCAGTACTTC.